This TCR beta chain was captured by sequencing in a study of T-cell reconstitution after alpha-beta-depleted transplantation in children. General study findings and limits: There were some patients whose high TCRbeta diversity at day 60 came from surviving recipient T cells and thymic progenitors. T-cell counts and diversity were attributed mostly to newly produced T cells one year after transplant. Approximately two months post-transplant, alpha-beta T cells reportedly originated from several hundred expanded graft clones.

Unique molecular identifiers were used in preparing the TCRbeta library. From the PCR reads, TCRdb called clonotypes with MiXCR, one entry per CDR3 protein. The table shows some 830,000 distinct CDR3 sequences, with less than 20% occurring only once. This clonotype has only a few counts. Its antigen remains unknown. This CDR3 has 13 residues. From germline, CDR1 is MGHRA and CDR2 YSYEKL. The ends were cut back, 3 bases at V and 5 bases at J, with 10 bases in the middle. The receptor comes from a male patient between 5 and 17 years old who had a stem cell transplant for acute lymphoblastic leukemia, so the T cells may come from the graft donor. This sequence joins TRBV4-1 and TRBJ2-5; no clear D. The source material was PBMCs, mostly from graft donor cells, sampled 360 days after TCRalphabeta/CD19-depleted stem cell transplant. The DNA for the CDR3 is TGCGCCAGCAGCCATCCCGGAGCCGAGACCCAGTACTTC. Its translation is CASSHPGAETQYF.